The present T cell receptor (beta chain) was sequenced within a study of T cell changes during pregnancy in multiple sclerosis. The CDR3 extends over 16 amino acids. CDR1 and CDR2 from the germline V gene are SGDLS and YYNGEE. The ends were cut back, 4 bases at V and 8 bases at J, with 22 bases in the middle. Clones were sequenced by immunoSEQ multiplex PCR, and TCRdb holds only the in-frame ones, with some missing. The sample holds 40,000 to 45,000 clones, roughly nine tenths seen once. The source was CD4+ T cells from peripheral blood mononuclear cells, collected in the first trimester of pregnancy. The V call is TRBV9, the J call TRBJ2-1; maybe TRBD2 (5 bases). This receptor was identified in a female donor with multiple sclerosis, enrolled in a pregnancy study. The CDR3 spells CASSLGERAGFYEQFF. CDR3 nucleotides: TGTGCCAGCAGCCTAGGAGAGAGGGCCGGTTTCTATGAGCAGTTCTTC.